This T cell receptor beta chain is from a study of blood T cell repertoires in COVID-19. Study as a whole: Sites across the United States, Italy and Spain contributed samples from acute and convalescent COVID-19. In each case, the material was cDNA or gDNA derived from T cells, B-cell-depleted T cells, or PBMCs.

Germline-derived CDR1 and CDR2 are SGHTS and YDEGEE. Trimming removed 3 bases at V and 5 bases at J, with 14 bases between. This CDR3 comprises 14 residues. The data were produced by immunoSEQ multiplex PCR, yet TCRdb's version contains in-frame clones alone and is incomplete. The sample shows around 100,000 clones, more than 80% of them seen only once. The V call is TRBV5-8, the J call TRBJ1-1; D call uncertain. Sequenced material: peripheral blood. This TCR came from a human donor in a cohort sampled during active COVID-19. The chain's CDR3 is CASSSGFLGTEAFF. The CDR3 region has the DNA TGTGCCAGCAGCTCGGGGTTCTTAGGGACTGAAGCTTTCTTT. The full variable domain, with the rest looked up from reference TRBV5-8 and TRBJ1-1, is EAGVTQSPTHLIKTRGQQATLRCSPISGHTSVYWYQQALGLGLQFLLWYDEGEERNRGNFPPRFSGRQFPNYSSELNVNALELEDSALYLCASSSGFLGTEAFFGQGTRLTVV.